This record covers a single T cell receptor beta chain. The antigen this receptor binds is unknown. Nothing much larger sits one base from this clone, and base qualities are not available. The CDR1 and CDR2 encoded by the germline V gene (reference sequence) are LNHDA and SQIVND. Inclusive of the bounding cysteine and phenylalanine, the CDR3 is 16 residues long. The kept DNA is CDR3 alone, 48 bases in frame from the first base. After removal of 3 bases from V and 5 bases from J, the junction retains 9 bases not matched to a gene. This sample was included in a study of T cell changes during pregnancy in multiple sclerosis (dated by TCRdb to 2018 to 2020). In terms of the full investigation: The study examined how the T cell repertoire changed over the course of pregnancy in women with multiple sclerosis.

Libraries came from the immunoSEQ multiplex PCR assay. TCRdb stores this immuneACCESS table with in-frame sequences only. Part of the clones is absent; in the studies checked, under half of the shortfall reflects unresolved V genes, and no reason is known for the rest. Across this sample there are 35,000 to 45,000 clones, with approximately 92% seen only once. About 2.1% of the sample goes to the ten largest clones. The sample consisted of CD4+ T cells from peripheral blood mononuclear cells, taken after pregnancy. The TCR comes from a female donor in good health, enrolled as a control in a pregnancy study. In this chain, TRBV19 is recombined with TRBJ1-5; 8 bases in the junction line up with TRBD1. The CDR3 reads as follows: CASSMGTGGRYQPQHF. The DNA sequence follows: TGTGCCAGTAGTATGGGTACAGGGGGTAGGTATCAGCCCCAGCATTTT.